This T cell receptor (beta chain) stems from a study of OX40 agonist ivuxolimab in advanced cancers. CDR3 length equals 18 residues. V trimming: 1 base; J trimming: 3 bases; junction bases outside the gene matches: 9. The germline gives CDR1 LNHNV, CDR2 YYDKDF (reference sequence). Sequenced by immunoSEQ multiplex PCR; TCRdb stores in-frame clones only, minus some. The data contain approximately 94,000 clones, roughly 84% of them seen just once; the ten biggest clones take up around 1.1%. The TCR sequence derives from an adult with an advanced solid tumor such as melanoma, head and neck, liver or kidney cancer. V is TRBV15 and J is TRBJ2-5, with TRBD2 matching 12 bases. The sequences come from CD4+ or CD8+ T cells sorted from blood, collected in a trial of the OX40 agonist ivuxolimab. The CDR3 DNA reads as TGTGCCACCAGCAGAGTCTACTCACTAGCGGGGGGAAAAGAGACCCAGTACTTC. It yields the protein CATSRVYSLAGGKETQYF.